This T cell receptor beta chain was observed in a study of CD8 T cells in Susac syndrome. Germline V CDR1 and CDR2: MDHEN, SYDVKM. Trimming stripped 6 bases from V and 0 bases from J, with 12 bases between. This CDR3 has 15 residues. RNA in amounts of roughly 0.5 to 1 ug was reverse transcribed with random hexamers. A single record per CDR3 protein comes from TCRdb applying MiXCR to the immunoSEQ multiplex PCR reads. The sample consists of some 300,000 distinct CDR3 sequences, over 75% of them appearing once. The TCR originated in a human donor with multiple sclerosis. The sample taken for sequencing was CD8+ T cells from PBMCs. The gene calls are TRBV28 and TRBJ2-1; perhaps TRBD2 as D (5 bases). In DNA, the CDR3 is TGTGCCAGCAGATGGAGGACGGGCTCCTACAATGAGCAGTTCTTC. Translation: CASRWRTGSYNEQFF.